This T cell receptor beta chain was identified in a study of post-analysis software for immune sequencing data. Study-level results: In patients, TRBV5-6, TRBV5-1 and TRBV20-1 belonged to five TRBV segments found more frequently than in controls.

J was trimmed by 4 bases and V by 6 bases; bases with no gene match: 3. The length of the CDR3 is 13 residues. Germline loops: CDR1 MDHEN, CDR2 SYDVKM. A note on this clonotype: Its antigen is not known.

The library was made from cDNA and included unique molecular identifiers. TCRdb processed the PCR reads anew with MiXCR; each CDR3 protein has one entry. The table includes about 260,000 distinct CDR3 sequences, 36% detected once. Sequences were obtained from blood. This chain links TRBV28 with TRBJ2-5, with 9 bases lining up with TRBD2. The origin of this receptor is a girl aged 10 to 17 with multiple sclerosis. The CDR3 DNA reads TGTGCCAGCAGACGAGCGGGGGGAGAGACCCAGTACTTC. The encoded protein is CASRRAGGETQYF.